This T cell receptor beta chain was captured in a study of follicular helper T cells after annual influenza vaccination (dated by TCRdb to about 2017). Concerning the study at large: Blood was drawn on days 0, 7 and 28 after each seasonal influenza vaccination. Some subjects were followed across successive annual vaccinations spanning the 2013-2014, 2014-2015 and 2015-2016 seasons to study recall of cTfh clones. One week after vaccination, a second recruited cohort of 12 subjects (Table S1) displayed a similar ICOS+CD38+ cTfh response. Multi-year samples were available from six subjects, with four subjects covering two vaccination seasons and two subjects covering three seasons. The 2013-2014 samples were cryopreserved, while the 2015 samples were processed right after collection.

The sample's time point label, decoded: 2015-2016 season, 7 days after influenza vaccination. TCRB sequencing was used to follow sorted CD4 subsets from the blood of adults before and after they were given the seasonal inactivated influenza vaccine (Fluvarix). To be eligible, subjects had to be community-dwelling and could not have received an influenza vaccine during the previous 6 months. Subjects were excluded for influenza vaccine contraindications, substance abuse, HIV/AIDS, active malignancy, immunomodulatory medication, or active illness such as respiratory infection. At each time point, about 35 to 110 mL of blood was collected. Either Ficoll-Paque PLUS or SepMate separation was used to isolate PBMC. As a comparison non-Tfh subset, CXCR5- memory CD4 T cells were sorted. Cell subsets were sorted from PBMC on a BD FACS Aria before DNA extraction. V trim: 2 bases; J trim: 5 bases; unmatched bases: 4. CDR1 and CDR2 are drawn from the germline V gene: SGHRS, YFSETQ. The cysteine opens and the phenylalanine closes a CDR3 of 14 amino acids. The sequence is cut down to CDR3 DNA, 42 bases in frame from base 1.

Libraries were built with the immunoSEQ multiplex PCR assay. Adaptive Biotechnologies handled the TCRB amplification, library preparation, sequencing and preliminary bioinformatics at Survey level resolution. Per the source publication's procedure: Clonality was calculated in R as 1 minus normalized Shannon entropy, and the Gini index was calculated with the R package ineq. To get the overlap score, the summed counts of shared sequences were divided by the total counts of all sequences in both of the compared samples. Fisher's exact test, with an assumed theoretical repertoire of 10^7 TCRB sequences, was used to assess the significance of shared clonotypes. The immuneACCESS repertoire file appears here via TCRdb, limited to in-frame rearrangements. These files lack a portion of the clones; in checked studies, under half of the deficit traces to unresolved V genes, and the cause of the others is not known. V and J calls and clone size are those listed in that table; D and trimming were worked out from the DNA. The sample table shows about 9,700 clones, and around four fifths are seen once. Jointly, the top ten make up 0.3% to 0.45% of the sample.

Results and caveats for the whole study, not just this receptor: In evaluating whether influenza clones were enriched, the possibility that the far larger non-cTfh compartments were undersampled could not be ruled out. ICOS+CD38+ cTfh clonality correlated with the frequency of that population, and its change correlated with the change in circulating plasmablast frequency. Only roughly 9.5-20% of analyzed cells yielded productive TCRB sequences, so sampling of rare clonotypes was not possible. With successive annual vaccinations, a recurrent oligoclonal ICOS+CD38+ cTfh response was recalled, and this response contained tetramer and AIM influenza-specific clonotypes. Day 7 ICOS+CD38+ clones were most often found later in ICOS-CD38- cTfh, suggesting that subset may serve as a memory reservoir.

Concerning this clone: Its antigen is unknown. The record has no base qualities; no much larger clone is one base away.

This material consisted of CXCR5- memory CD4+ T cells sorted from blood, taken 7 days after influenza vaccination. The sample's cell subset or site, from its label and the paper: CXCR5- memory CD4 T cells. The sequence derives from an adult who received the influenza vaccine. The chain joins TRBV5-1 to TRBJ1-1, and TRBD1 aligns with 9 junction nucleotides. CDR3 sequence: CASSFDRGRTEAFF. The DNA sequence is as follows: TGCGCCAGCAGCTTTGACAGGGGGAGGACTGAAGCTTTCTTT.